The sequence of this T cell receptor (beta chain) was determined in a study of spatial heterogeneity in lung cancer. Unique molecular identifiers, one per molecule, were present on every TCR cDNA molecule. TCRdb independently ran MiXCR on the 5' RACE reads; one entry per CDR3 protein. The sample lists approximately 81,000 distinct CDR3 sequences; over 9.5% were seen once. As concerns this clonotype: Its antigen remains unknown.

Indicated time point: sample taken at primary tumor resection. No cell sorting; template was whole RNA from tumor, lung tissue or PBMC. Study conclusions and caveats: At tumor resection, ubiquitous expanded TCRs were detected in blood more often than later.

Sequencing was performed on PBMCs, taken at surgery. The TCR was taken from a male donor with early-stage non-small cell lung cancer.

This CDR3 is CASSYEQGIDEQFF. The CDR3, as DNA: TGTGCCAGCAGTTACGAACAGGGGATTGATGAGCAGTTCTTC. This chain links TRBV6-2 or TRBV6-3 with TRBJ2-1; 7 bases align to TRBD1. There are 14 residues in the CDR3. Germline loops: CDR1 MNHEY, CDR2 SVGEGT. J gave up 8 bases and V 2 bases, and 6 bases lay outside the gene matches.